The rows below give T cell receptor beta chains drawn from one sample of a study of cytomegalovirus exposure and HLA in healthy donors. Profiling relied on immunoSEQ multiplex PCR, and the TCRdb table lists in-frame clones only, not all of them. The sample carries about 190,000 clones, approximately 70% recorded once. Sequenced sample: PBMCs. All receptors come from a woman aged 25 to 39 in good health and CMV-seropositive. Each CDR3 is given with its conserved first and last residue. The order of the fields is J gene, clone size, CDR3 length, V gene, D gene, CDR3 DNA, CDR3 protein. D genes are given only for firm matches. Size is omitted from some rows. Given values are once, few, many or a class for expanded clones.

J gene: TRBJ2-2; clone size: NA; CDR3 length: 13; V gene: TRBV11-2; D gene: NA; CDR3 DNA: TGTGCCAGCAGCTTAGATTTCGGGGGGGAGCTGTTTTTT; CDR3 protein: CASSLDFGGELFF
J gene: TRBJ2-7; clone size: few; CDR3 length: 13; V gene: TRBV27; D gene: TRBD1; CDR3 DNA: TGTGCCAGCAGTTCGGGACAGGGGCACGAGCAGTACTTC; CDR3 protein: CASSSGQGHEQYF
J gene: TRBJ1-2; clone size: NA; CDR3 length: 13; V gene: TRBV29-1; D gene: TRBD1; CDR3 DNA: TGCAGCGTTGGGCTGACAGGGGTTTATGGCTACACCTTC; CDR3 protein: CSVGLTGVYGYTF
J gene: TRBJ2-3; clone size: few; CDR3 length: 13; V gene: TRBV29-1; D gene: NA; CDR3 DNA: TGCAGCGTCGCCGGACTTAGCACAGATACGCAGTATTTT; CDR3 protein: CSVAGLSTDTQYF
J gene: TRBJ1-2; clone size: few; CDR3 length: 13; V gene: TRBV19; D gene: NA; CDR3 DNA: TGTGCCAGTAGTTTACAGATTAACTATGGCTACACCTTC; CDR3 protein: CASSLQINYGYTF
J gene: TRBJ1-1; clone size: NA; CDR3 length: 18; V gene: TRBV19; D gene: NA; CDR3 DNA: TGTGCCAGTAGTATAGCAGGAAGTTGGGGGCAGGAGAACACTGAAGCTTTCTTT; CDR3 protein: CASSIAGSWGQENTEAFF
J gene: TRBJ1-1; clone size: NA; CDR3 length: 13; V gene: TRBV6-5; D gene: TRBD1; CDR3 DNA: TGTGCCAGCGGGGGACAGGCCATCACTGAAGCTTTCTTT; CDR3 protein: CASGGQAITEAFF
J gene: TRBJ1-4; clone size: NA; CDR3 length: 13; V gene: TRBV7-9; D gene: NA; CDR3 DNA: TGTGCCAGCAGCTTACAGGGGAATGAAAAACTGTTTTTT; CDR3 protein: CASSLQGNEKLFF
J gene: TRBJ2-4; clone size: NA; CDR3 length: 13; V gene: TRBV28; D gene: NA; CDR3 DNA: TGTGCCAGCAGTCCTTCCGCCAAAAACATTCAGTACTTC; CDR3 protein: CASSPSAKNIQYF
J gene: TRBJ2-2; clone size: NA; CDR3 length: 14; V gene: TRBV5-1; D gene: TRBD1; CDR3 DNA: TGCGCCAGCAGCATACAGGGGGCGACCGGGGAGCTGTTTTTT; CDR3 protein: CASSIQGATGELFF